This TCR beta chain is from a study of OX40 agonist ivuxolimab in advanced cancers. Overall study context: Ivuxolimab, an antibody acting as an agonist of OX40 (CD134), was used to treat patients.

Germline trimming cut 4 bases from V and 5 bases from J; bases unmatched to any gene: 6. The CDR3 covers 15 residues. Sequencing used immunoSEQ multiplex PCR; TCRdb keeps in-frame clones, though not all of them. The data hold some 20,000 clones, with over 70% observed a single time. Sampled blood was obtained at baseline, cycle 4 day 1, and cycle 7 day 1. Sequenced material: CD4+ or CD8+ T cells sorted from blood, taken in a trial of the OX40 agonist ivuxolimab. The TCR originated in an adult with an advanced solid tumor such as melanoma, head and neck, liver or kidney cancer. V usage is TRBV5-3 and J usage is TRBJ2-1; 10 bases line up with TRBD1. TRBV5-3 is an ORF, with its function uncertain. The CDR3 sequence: CARSHRDRGHNEQFF. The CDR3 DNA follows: TGTGCCAGAAGCCATCGGGACAGGGGCCACAATGAGCAGTTCTTC.